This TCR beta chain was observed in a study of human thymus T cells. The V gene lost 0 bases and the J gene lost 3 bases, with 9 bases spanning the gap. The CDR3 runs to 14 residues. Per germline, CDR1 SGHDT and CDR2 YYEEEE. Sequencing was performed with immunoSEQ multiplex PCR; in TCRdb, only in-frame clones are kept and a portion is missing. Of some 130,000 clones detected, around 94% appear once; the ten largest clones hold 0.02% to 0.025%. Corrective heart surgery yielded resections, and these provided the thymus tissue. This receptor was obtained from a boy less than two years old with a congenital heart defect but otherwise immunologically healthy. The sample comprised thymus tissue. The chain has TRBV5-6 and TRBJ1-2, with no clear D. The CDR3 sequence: CASSLERAHYGYTF. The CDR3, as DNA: TGTGCCAGCAGCTTGGAACGGGCCCACTATGGCTACACCTTC. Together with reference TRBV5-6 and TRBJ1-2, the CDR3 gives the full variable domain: DAGVTQSPTHLIKTRGQQVTLRCSPKSGHDTVSWYQQALGQGPQFIFQYYEEEERQRGNFPDRFSGHQFPNYSSELNVNALLLGDSALYLCASSLERAHYGYTFGSGTRLTVV.